Presented here are 18 T cell receptor beta chains from one specimen sequenced in a study of OX40 agonist ivuxolimab in advanced cancers. Some clones are missing from TCRdb's copy, which holds only in-frame ones; the method was immunoSEQ multiplex PCR. The sample carries more than 50,000 clones, roughly 84% recorded once. The sample in question was CD4+ or CD8+ T cells sorted from blood, obtained in a trial of the OX40 agonist ivuxolimab. Source of these receptors: an adult with an advanced solid tumor such as melanoma, head and neck, liver or kidney cancer.

This sequence joins TRBV6-1 and TRBJ1-1, with D hard to call. The germline CDR1 and CDR2 sequences are MNHNS and SASEGT. The CDR3 is 13 residues long. Trimming removed 1 base at V and 5 bases at J, with 8 bases between. CDR3 coding DNA: TGTGCCAGCAGTGAAGGAACGATAACTGAAGCTTTCTTT. Its protein product is CASSEGTITEAFF.

This clone was detected only once. The V and J genes are TRBV5-1 and TRBJ2-1; 7 bases map to TRBD1. This CDR3 has 15 residues. From germline, CDR1 is SGHRS and CDR2 YFSETQ. The ends lost 0 bases at V and 3 bases at J; junction bases unmatched: 3. The DNA for the CDR3 is TGCGCCAGCAGCTTGGACCAGGGGGACTACAATGAGCAGTTCTTC. This gives the protein CASSLDQGDYNEQFF.

The chain links TRBV4-1 to TRBJ1-1; D is possibly TRBD1 (5 bases). Germline V gives CDR1 MGHRA, CDR2 YSYEKL. V shed 3 bases and J shed 0 bases, with 14 bases lying between them. This CDR3 region has 16 residues. CDR3 residues: CASSHPGGGMNTEAFF. CDR3 nucleotide sequence: TGCGCCAGCAGCCATCCGGGGGGGGGAATGAACACTGAAGCTTTCTTT.

The chain has TRBV4-1 and TRBJ2-3; possible D gene TRBD2, 5 bases. Germline values: CDR1 MGHRA, CDR2 YSYEKL. The germline V and J ends were trimmed by 0 bases and 0 bases, with 13 bases remaining between them. CDR3 length: 17 residues. In nucleotides, the CDR3 is TGCGCCAGCAGCCAAGATCCGGGGATCCCCAGCACAGATACGCAGTATTTT. Translating gives CASSQDPGIPSTDTQYF.

The chain links TRBV19 to TRBJ1-1, with D unresolved. The CDR3 sequence is 15 residues long. With 2 bases removed from V and 4 bases from J, the gap between germline ends came to 14 bases. The V gene's germline CDR1 is LNHDA and CDR2 SQIVND (reference sequence). CDR3 nucleotide sequence: TGTGCCAGTAGTATAAGTAAGGTGAGGCCCACTGAAGCTTTCTTT. This codes for CASSISKVRPTEAFF.

The rearrangement links TRBV6-5 to TRBJ1-1, with D tentatively TRBD1 (5 bases). Looked up from germline, CDR1 is MNHEY and CDR2 is SVGAGI. The length of the CDR3 is 14 residues. Deletions cut 6 bases from V and 0 bases from J, with 11 bases between. CDR3 protein: CASRGRAMNTEAFF. Written as DNA, the CDR3 is TGTGCCAGCAGGGGACGGGCGATGAACACTGAAGCTTTCTTT.

The J gene is TRBJ2-1, the V gene TRBV27; 8 bases agree with TRBD1. The ends lost 2 bases at V and 7 bases at J; junction bases unmatched: 7. Germline V gene lookup returns CDR1 MNHEY and CDR2 SMNVEV (reference sequence). This CDR3 is built from 15 residues. In DNA form, the CDR3 reads TGTGCCAGCAGTTTAGACAGGGGAGATAGGAATGAGCAGTTCTTC. Its protein is CASSLDRGDRNEQFF.

Within the sample, this clone is medium-sized (0.01 to 0.1%). At one boundary the junction diverges from the germline segment, which might be a read error. This sample includes further DNA sequences coding for the same CDR3. The chain is built from TRBV5-4 and TRBJ2-7; D is unclear. The CDR3 extends over 16 amino acids. Per the germline V gene, CDR1 is SGHNT and CDR2 is YYREEE (reference sequence). CDR3 protein: CASSQESALERSEQYF. The CDR3 nucleotides are TGCGCCAGCAGCCAAGAATCGGCCCTCGAACGGTCTGAGCAGTACTTC. The whole variable domain, remainder taken from reference TRBV5-4 and TRBJ2-7, is ETGVTQSPTHLIKTRGQQVTLRCSSQSGHNTVSWYQQALGQGPQFIFQYYREEENGRGNFPPRFSGLQFPNYSSELNVNALELDDSALYLCASSQESALERSEQYFGPGTRLTVT.

The chain has TRBV19 and TRBJ1-1, with 11 nucleotides matching TRBD1. The V segment lost 5 bases and the J segment 6 bases; nucleotides outside the gene matches: 11. Germline-derived CDR1 and CDR2 are LNHDA and SQIVND (reference sequence). CDR3 length: 16 amino acids. As DNA, the CDR3 is TGTGCCAGTAGTCAATGGGGGACAGGGGGAGTATCTGAAGCTTTCTTT. Translating gives CASSQWGTGGVSEAFF.

The chain is built from TRBV27 and TRBJ2-2, with 10 bases matching TRBD2. Germline lookup yields CDR1 MNHEY and CDR2 SMNVEV (reference sequence). The ends lost 7 bases at V and 1 base at J; junction bases unmatched: 9. CDR3 length: 17 residues. The CDR3, as DNA: TGTGCCAGCAATTTTCAAGGGACTAGCGAGAACACCGGGGAGCTGTTTTTT. It codes for CASNFQGTSENTGELFF.

This rearrangement joins TRBV4-1 to TRBJ1-1; D ambiguous. Germline loops: CDR1 MGHRA, CDR2 YSYEKL. The CDR3 runs 14 residues. Trimming stripped 1 base from V and 5 bases from J, with 11 bases between. In DNA, the CDR3 is TGCGCCAGCAGCCAAGTAAGGGTCGGGACTGAAGCTTTCTTT. It yields the protein CASSQVRVGTEAFF.

The genes are TRBV2 and TRBJ2-3, with 9 bases identical to TRBD2. V trimming: 4 bases; J trimming: 1 base; junction bases outside the gene matches: 3. The CDR3 spans 15 residues. Germline assignment: CDR1 SNHLY and CDR2 FYNNEI. Here the CDR3 reads CASSGASGGTDTQYF. The CDR3 DNA is TGTGCCAGCAGTGGGGCTAGCGGGGGCACAGATACGCAGTATTTT.

This clone was observed once. V and J are TRBV7-2 and TRBJ1-1; no definite D call. V was clipped by 3 bases and J by 3 bases, with 14 bases between them. The CDR3 extends over 15 amino acids. Germline CDR1 and CDR2: SGHTA and FQGNSA. CDR3 bases: TGTGCCAGCAGCTTTGGTCTCGCCATGGACACTGAAGCTTTCTTT. Its protein is CASSFGLAMDTEAFF.

The chain couples TRBV5-4 to TRBJ1-1, with D unclear. The V end lost 4 bases, the J end lost 0 bases, and 1 base lay between the germline ends. The CDR3 loop spans 11 amino acids. CDR1 and CDR2 from the germline V gene are SGHNT and YYREEE (reference sequence). The CDR3 coding sequence is TGTGCCAGCAGCGTGAACACTGAAGCTTTCTTT. Translated, it gives CASSVNTEAFF. The full variable domain, its missing parts supplied by reference TRBV5-4 and TRBJ1-1, is ETGVTQSPTHLIKTRGQQVTLRCSSQSGHNTVSWYQQALGQGPQFIFQYYREEENGRGNFPPRFSGLQFPNYSSELNVNALELDDSALYLCASSVNTEAFFGQGTRLTVV.

V usage is TRBV7-2 and J usage is TRBJ1-5; 11 nucleotides match TRBD1. Germline values: CDR1 SGHTA, CDR2 FQGNSA. The V gene end was trimmed by 4 bases and the J gene end by 7 bases; junction bases not matched to a gene: 6. The CDR3 consists of 15 residues. CDR3 loop: CASSSRTGGFQPQHF. DNA for the CDR3: TGTGCCAGCAGCTCGCGGACAGGGGGCTTCCAGCCCCAGCATTTT.

This clone was detected a few times. The chain combines TRBV29-1 with TRBJ1-2, with D unclear. The CDR3 totals 13 residues. The germline V gene has CDR1 SQVTM and CDR2 ANQGSEA. V was trimmed by 0 bases and J by 7 bases, leaving 12 bases between them. The CDR3 DNA sequence: TGCAGCGTTGAAGAAACTTATACTTCTGGCTACACCTTC. Encoded protein: CSVEETYTSGYTF.

This sequence joins TRBV7-8 and TRBJ1-6, with a possible D match to TRBD1 (5 bases). The CDR3 spans 15 residues. Germline V gene data show CDR1 as SGHVS and CDR2 as FQNEAQ. Trimming removed 2 bases at V and 7 bases at J, with 12 bases between. The DNA for the CDR3 is TGTGCCAGCAGCTTATCAAGGGGTGAAAATTCACCCCTCCACTTT. Protein sequence: CASSLSRGENSPLHF.

The J gene is TRBJ2-6, the V gene TRBV4-1; D unresolved. Trimming took off 6 bases at V and 4 bases at J, with 10 bases between the two ends. The CDR3 is 14 residues long. Per germline, CDR1 MGHRA and CDR2 YSYEKL. This chain's CDR3 is CASRSPGGANVLTF. Here the CDR3 DNA reads TGCGCCAGCAGATCGCCGGGCGGGGCCAACGTCCTGACTTTC.